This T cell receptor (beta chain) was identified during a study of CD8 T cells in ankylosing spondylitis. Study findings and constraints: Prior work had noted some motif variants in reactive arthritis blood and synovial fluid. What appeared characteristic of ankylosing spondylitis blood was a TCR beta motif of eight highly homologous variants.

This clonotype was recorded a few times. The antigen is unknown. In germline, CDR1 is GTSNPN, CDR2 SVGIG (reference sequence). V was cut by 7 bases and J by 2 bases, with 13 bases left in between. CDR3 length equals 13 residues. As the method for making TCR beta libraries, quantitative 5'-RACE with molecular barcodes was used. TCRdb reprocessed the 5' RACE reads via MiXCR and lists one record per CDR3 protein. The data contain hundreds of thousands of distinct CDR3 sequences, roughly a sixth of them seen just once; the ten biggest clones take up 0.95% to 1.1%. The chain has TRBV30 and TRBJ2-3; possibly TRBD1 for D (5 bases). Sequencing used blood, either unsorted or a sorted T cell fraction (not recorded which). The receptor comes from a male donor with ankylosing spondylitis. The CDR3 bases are TGTGCCTTTGCGGACACAAACACAGATACGCAGTATTTT. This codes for CAFADTNTDTQYF.